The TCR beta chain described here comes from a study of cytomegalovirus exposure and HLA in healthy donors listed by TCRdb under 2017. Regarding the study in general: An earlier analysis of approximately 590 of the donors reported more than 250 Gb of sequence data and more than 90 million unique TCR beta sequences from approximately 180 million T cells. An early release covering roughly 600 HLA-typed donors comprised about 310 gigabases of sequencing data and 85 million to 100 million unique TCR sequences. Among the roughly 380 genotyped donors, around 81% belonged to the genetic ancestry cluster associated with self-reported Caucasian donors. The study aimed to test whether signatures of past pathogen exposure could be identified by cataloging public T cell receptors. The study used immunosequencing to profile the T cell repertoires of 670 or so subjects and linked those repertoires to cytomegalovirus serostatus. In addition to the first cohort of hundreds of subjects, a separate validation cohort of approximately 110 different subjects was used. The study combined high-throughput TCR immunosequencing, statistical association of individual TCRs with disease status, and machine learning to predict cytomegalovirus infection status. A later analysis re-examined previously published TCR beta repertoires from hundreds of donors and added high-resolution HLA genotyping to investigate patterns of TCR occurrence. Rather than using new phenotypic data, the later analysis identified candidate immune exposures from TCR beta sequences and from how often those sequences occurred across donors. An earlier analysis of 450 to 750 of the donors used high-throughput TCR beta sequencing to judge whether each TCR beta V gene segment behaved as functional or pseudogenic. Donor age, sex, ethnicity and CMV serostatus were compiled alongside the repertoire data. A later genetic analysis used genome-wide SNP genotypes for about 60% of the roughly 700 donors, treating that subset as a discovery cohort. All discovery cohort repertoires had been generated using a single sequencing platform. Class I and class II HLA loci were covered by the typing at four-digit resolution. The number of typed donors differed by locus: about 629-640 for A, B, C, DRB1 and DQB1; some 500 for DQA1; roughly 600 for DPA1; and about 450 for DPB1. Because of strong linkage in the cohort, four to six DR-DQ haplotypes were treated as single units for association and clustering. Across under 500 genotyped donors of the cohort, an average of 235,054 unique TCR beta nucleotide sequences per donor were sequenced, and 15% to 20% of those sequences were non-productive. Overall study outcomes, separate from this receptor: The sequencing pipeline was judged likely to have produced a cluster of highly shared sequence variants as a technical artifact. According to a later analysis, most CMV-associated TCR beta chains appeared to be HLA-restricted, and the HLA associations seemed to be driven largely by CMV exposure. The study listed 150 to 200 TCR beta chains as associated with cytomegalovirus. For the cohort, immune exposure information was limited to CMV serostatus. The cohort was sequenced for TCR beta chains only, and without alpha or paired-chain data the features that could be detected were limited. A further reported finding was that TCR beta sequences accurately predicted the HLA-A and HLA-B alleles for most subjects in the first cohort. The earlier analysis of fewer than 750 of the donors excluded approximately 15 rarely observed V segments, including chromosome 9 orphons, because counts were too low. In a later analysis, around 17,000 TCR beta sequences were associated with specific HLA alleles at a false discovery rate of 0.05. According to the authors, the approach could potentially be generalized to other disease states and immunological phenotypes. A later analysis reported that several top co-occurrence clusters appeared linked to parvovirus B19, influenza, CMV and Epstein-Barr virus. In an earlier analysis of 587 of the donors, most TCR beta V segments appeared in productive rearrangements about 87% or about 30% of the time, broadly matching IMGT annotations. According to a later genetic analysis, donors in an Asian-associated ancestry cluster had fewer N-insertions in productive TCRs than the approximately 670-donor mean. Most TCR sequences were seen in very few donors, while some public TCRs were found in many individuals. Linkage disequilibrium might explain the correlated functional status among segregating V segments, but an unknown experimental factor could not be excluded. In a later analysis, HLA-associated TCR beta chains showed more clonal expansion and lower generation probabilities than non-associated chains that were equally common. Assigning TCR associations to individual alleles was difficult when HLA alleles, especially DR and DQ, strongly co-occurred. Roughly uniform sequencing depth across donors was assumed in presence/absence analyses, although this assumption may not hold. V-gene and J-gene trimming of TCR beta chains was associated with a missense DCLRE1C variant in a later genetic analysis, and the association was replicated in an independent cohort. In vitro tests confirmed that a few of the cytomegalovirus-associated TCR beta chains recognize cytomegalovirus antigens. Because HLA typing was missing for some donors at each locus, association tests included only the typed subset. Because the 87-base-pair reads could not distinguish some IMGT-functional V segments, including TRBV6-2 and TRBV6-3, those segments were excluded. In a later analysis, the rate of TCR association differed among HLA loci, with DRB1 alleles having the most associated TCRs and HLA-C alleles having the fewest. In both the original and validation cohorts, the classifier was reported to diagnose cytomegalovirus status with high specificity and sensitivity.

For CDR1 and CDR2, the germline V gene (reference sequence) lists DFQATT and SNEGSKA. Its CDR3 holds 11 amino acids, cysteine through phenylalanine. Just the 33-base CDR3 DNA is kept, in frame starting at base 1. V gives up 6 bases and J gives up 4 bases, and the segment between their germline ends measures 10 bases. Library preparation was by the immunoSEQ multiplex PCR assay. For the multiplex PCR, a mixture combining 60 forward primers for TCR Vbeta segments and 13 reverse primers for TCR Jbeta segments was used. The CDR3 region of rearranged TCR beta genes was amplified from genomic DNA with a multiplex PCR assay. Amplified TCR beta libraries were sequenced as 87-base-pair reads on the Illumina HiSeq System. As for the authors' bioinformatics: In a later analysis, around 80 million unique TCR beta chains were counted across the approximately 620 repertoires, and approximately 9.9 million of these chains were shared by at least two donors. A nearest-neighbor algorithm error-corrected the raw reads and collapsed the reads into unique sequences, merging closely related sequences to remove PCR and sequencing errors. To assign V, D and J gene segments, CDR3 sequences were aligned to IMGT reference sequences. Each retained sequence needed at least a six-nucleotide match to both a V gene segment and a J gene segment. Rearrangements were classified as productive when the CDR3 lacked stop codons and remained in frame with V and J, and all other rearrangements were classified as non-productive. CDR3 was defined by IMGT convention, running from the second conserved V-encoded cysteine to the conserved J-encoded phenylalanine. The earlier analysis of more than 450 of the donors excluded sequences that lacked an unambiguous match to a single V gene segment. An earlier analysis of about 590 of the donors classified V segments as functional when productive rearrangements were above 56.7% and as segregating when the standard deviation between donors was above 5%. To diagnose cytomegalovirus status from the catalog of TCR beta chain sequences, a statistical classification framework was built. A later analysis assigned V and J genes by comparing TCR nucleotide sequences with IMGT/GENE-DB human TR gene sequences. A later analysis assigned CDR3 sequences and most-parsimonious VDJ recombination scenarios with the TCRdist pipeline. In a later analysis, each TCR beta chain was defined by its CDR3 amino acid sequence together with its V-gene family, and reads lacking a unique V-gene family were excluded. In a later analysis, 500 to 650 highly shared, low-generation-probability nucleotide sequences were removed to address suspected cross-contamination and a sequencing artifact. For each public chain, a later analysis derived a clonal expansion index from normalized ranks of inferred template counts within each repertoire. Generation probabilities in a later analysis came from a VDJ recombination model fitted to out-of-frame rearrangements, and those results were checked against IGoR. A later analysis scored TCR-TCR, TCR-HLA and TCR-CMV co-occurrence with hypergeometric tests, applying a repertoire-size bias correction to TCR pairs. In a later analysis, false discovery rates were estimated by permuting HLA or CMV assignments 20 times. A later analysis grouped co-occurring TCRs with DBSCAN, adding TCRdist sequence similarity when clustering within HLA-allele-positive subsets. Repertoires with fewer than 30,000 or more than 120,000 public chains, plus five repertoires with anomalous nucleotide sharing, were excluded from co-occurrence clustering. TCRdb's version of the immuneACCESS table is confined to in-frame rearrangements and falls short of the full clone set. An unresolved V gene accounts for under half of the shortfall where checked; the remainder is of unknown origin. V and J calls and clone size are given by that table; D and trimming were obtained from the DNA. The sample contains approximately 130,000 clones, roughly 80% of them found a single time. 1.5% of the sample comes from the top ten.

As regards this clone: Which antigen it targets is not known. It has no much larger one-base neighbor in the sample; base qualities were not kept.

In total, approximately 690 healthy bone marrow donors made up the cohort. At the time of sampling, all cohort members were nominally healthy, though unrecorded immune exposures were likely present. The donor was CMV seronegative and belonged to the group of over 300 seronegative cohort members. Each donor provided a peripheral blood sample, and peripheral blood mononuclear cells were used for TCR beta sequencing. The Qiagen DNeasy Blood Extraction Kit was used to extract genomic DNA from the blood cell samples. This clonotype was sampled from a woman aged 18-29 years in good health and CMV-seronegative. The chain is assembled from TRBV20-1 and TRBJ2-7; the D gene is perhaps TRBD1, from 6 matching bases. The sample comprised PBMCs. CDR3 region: CSARDKYEQYF. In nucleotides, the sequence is TGCAGTGCCAGGGACAAGTACGAGCAGTACTTC.